The following is a T cell receptor beta chain sequence with its context. The antigen remains unidentified. This specimen belongs to a study of vaccination effects on CD4 cells after COVID-19. Subsequent to a culture period of under twelve days, CD4+ T cells were isolated. TCRdb's table, derived via immunoSEQ multiplex PCR, lists solely in-frame clones and lacks some. The table lists roughly 60,000 clones, 70% to 85% of them singletons, with under 30% in the top ten. V lost 7 bases to trimming and J lost 3 bases, with 21 bases between them. Germline CDR1 is LNHDA and CDR2 is SQIVND (reference sequence). The CDR3 runs 17 residues.

This TCR derives from a human donor who had a prior SARS-CoV-2 infection. Material: CD4+ T cells from PBMCs cultured without peptide, obtained before COVID-19 vaccination. The chain carries TRBV19 and TRBJ2-2; tentatively, D is TRBD2 (5 bases). CDR3 region: CASIGSRLASDTGELFF. CDR3 DNA: TGTGCCAGTATTGGGTCCAGGCTAGCCTCTGACACCGGGGAGCTGTTTTTT.